One sample yielded the 23 T cell receptor beta chains listed below, sequenced in a study of regulatory T cells in long-lasting Graves disease. Documented time point: persistent/refractory GD, antithyroid drugs over 5 years with positive TRAb. PBMCs were the source of the RNA used for TCR sequencing. Arm-PCR of CDR3 regions and iRepertoire HTBI primers were the basis on which TCR beta libraries were built. Via MiXCR, TCRdb re-called the multiplex PCR reads, giving one row per CDR3 protein. The sample has over 650,000 distinct CDR3 sequences, about 32% seen once. Sequences were derived from peripheral blood mononuclear cells (PBMCs), sampled when the disease was refractory, from a patient treated with antithyroid drugs. These receptor sequences come from a female donor with Graves disease.

The chain links TRBV7-9 to TRBJ2-6; 14 nucleotides align to TRBD2. CDR1 is SEHNR and CDR2 is FQNEAQ in the germline V gene (reference sequence). This CDR3 contains 19 residues. V was pared by 2 bases and J by 1 base, with 4 bases of the junction left unmatched. CDR3 region: CASSLYGTSGGSGANVLTF. CDR3 DNA: TGTGCCAGCAGCTTATACGGGACTAGCGGGGGATCTGGGGCCAACGTCCTGACTTTC.

This clonotype has only a few counts. The V gene is TRBV5-8, the J gene TRBJ1-1, with 8 bases aligning to TRBD1. This CDR3 spans 14 amino acids. Germline lookup yields CDR1 SGHTS and CDR2 YDEGEE. Trimming cost V 4 bases and J 4 bases; bases outside gene matches: 6. The CDR3 DNA is TGTGCCAGCAGCACGGACAGGGCACGCACTGAAGCTTTCTTT. It encodes CASSTDRARTEAFF.

This clonotype has ten or more counts. V and J are TRBV5-1 and TRBJ1-5; TRBD1 matches 7 bases. Germline V gene sequence: CDR1 SGHRS, CDR2 YFSETQ. With V trimmed by 4 bases and J by 0 bases, 10 bases remained unmatched. The CDR3 spans 17 residues. For the CDR3, the DNA is TGCGCCAGCAGCCAAATACGACAGGGTAATAGCAATCAGCCCCAGCATTTT. Protein product: CASSQIRQGNSNQPQHF.

In its sample, this clonotype was seen a few times. The genes are TRBV7-2 and TRBJ2-7; 11 bases line up with TRBD2. The CDR3 is 16 amino acids. The V and J ends lost 5 bases and 2 bases, in that order; junction bases with no gene match: 8. The germline V gene encodes CDR1 SGHTA and CDR2 FQGNSA. CDR3 bases: TGTGCCAGCAGCGACGGACTAGCGGGCGGTCCCTACGAGCAGTACTTC. Translation: CASSDGLAGGPYEQYF.

The chain combines TRBV29-1 with TRBJ2-5, with 12 bases aligning to TRBD2. This CDR3 has 14 residues. CDR1 SQVTM and CDR2 ANQGSEA come from the germline V gene. V lost 1 base, J lost 7 bases, and 4 bases stayed unmatched. The CDR3 bases are TGCAGCGTTGAAGGACTAGCGGGAGTAGGGACCCAGTACTTC. Translating gives CSVEGLAGVGTQYF.

The chain recombines TRBV14 with TRBJ1-2; D may be TRBD1 (5 bases). Germline V gene sequence: CDR1 SGHDN, CDR2 FVKESK. This CDR3 has 15 amino acids. Trimming stripped 7 bases from V and 0 bases from J, with 15 bases between. CDR3 loop: CASKTSRGPNYGYTF. CDR3 sequence (DNA): TGTGCCAGCAAAACCTCCCGGGGACCTAACTATGGCTACACCTTC.

The rearrangement uses TRBV29-1 and TRBJ2-7; TRBD1 matches 7 bases. V lost 1 base and J lost 3; bases outside the gene matches: 0. CDR1 and CDR2 from the germline V gene are SQVTM and ANQGSEA. The CDR3 is made up of 12 amino acids. The CDR3 region is CSVEGDSYEQYF. CDR3 coding DNA: TGCAGCGTTGAAGGGGACAGCTACGAGCAGTACTTC.

This clonotype was recorded many times. The chain joins TRBV27 to TRBJ1-2; 10 positions agree with TRBD1. Unmatched junction bases numbered 20, after V lost 8 bases and J lost 5 bases. Germline V gene sequence: CDR1 MNHEY, CDR2 SMNVEV (reference sequence). CDR3 size: 18 residues. The CDR3 here is CASQKARGQGSSGYGYTF. For the CDR3, the DNA is TGTGCCAGCCAAAAGGCACGGGGACAGGGGTCCTCGGGTTATGGCTACACCTTC.

The chain uses TRBV9 and TRBJ2-7; tentatively, D is TRBD1 (5 bases). With 0 bases removed from V and 7 bases from J, the gap between germline ends came to 14 bases. The CDR3 extends over 14 amino acids. Per the germline V gene, CDR1 is SGDLS and CDR2 is YYNGEE. CDR3 loop: CASSVGGAPREQYF. CDR3 DNA: TGTGCCAGCAGCGTAGGGGGCGCCCCTCGGGAGCAGTACTTC.

This clonotype has just a few counts. The chain carries TRBV7-9 and TRBJ1-1, with 7 bases fitting TRBD1. CDR1 and CDR2 (germline): SEHNR, FQNEAQ (reference sequence). The CDR3 has 17 residues. V lost 0 bases, J lost 2 bases, and 9 bases stayed unmatched. The CDR3 nucleotides are TGTGCCAGCAGCTTAGCGCTACGGACAGGACTTAACACTGAAGCTTTCTTT. Translated, it gives CASSLALRTGLNTEAFF.

The chain couples TRBV6-9 to TRBJ2-7; TRBD2 matches 7 bases. From germline, CDR1 is MNHGY and CDR2 SVAAGI. The CDR3 covers 13 residues. J gave up 5 bases and V 3 bases, and 4 bases lay outside the gene matches. The CDR3 region is CASSYRAGDEQYF. CDR3 coding DNA: TGTGCCAGCAGTTACAGGGCGGGGGACGAGCAGTACTTC.

The chain links TRBV15 to TRBJ1-2, with D possibly matching TRBD1 (5 bases). Trimming pared 1 base from V and 4 bases from J, leaving 13 bases between. There are 15 residues in the CDR3. The germline CDR1 and CDR2 sequences are LNHNV and YYDKDF (reference sequence). This chain's CDR3 is CATSRASGTVYGYTF. The CDR3 DNA follows: TGTGCCACCAGCAGAGCCTCCGGGACCGTCTATGGCTACACCTTC.

This clonotype was found many times. The gene calls are TRBV28 and TRBJ2-7; TRBD1 matches 7 bases. This CDR3 is built from 13 residues. V gave up 6 bases and J gave up 4 bases; unmatched junction bases: 6. CDR1 and CDR2 (germline): MDHEN, SYDVKM. The DNA for the CDR3 is TGTGCCAGCAGACGACAGGGTATTTACGAGCAGTACTTC. Translating it yields CASRRQGIYEQYF.

This clonotype was seen repeatedly, ten times or more. The chain joins TRBV28 to TRBJ1-4; 7 positions match TRBD1. The CDR3 is made up of 17 amino acids. The trim removed 6 bases at V and 0 bases at J, leaving 10 bases unmatched. Germline CDR1 and CDR2: MDHEN and SYDVKM. The CDR3 reads CASRARGSETTNEKLFF. CDR3 bases: TGTGCCAGCAGGGCCAGGGGGTCTGAGACAACTAATGAAAAACTGTTTTTT.

Only a few counts were recorded for this clonotype. The V call is TRBV27, the J call TRBJ2-7; D might be TRBD1 (5 bases). The CDR3 spans 13 residues. With 7 bases removed from V and 3 bases from J, the gap between germline ends came to 13 bases. Germline CDR1 is MNHEY and CDR2 is SMNVEV (reference sequence). This CDR3 is CASTLGHGYEQYF. CDR3 nucleotides: TGTGCCAGCACTTTGGGGCACGGCTACGAGCAGTACTTC.

This clonotype came up many times. J is TRBJ2-5 and V is TRBV20-1; 9 bases are shared with TRBD2. This CDR3 is built from 16 residues. Per germline, CDR1 DFQATT and CDR2 SNEGSKA (reference sequence). With V trimmed by 3 bases and J by 0 bases, 8 bases remained unmatched. CDR3 region: CSASRAGGGYQETQYF. The DNA of the CDR3 is TGCAGTGCTAGTAGGGCGGGAGGGGGATACCAAGAGACCCAGTACTTC.

This clonotype has a count of ten or more. V gene TRBV6-2 or TRBV6-3 combines with J gene TRBJ1-5, with unresolved D. Germline values: CDR1 MNHEY, CDR2 SVGEGT. Between the trimmed V and J ends, which lost 1 base and 2 bases, there was a span of 9 bases. CDR3 length: 15 amino acids. CDR3 in amino acids: CASSYLVGGNQPQHF. The CDR3 nucleotides are TGTGCCAGCAGTTACTTGGTTGGGGGCAATCAGCCCCAGCATTTT.

In nucleotides, the CDR3 is TGTGCCAGCAGCTTCCAGTACAATGAGCAGTTCTTC. Translated: CASSFQYNEQFF. V gene TRBV13 combines with J gene TRBJ2-1; D is unclear. V shed 3 bases and J shed 4 bases, with 4 bases lying between them. In germline, CDR1 is PRHDT, CDR2 FYEKMQ (reference sequence). The CDR3 loop spans 12 amino acids.

There are a few counts of this clonotype. The CDR3 region is CASSPGTGVDNSPLHF. The CDR3 DNA follows: TGTGCCAGCAGCCCCGGGACAGGGGTAGATAATTCACCCCTCCACTTT. The chain links TRBV7-6 to TRBJ1-6; 10 positions match TRBD1. This CDR3 comprises 16 residues. Germline V gene lookup returns CDR1 SGHVS and CDR2 FNYEAQ. Unmatched junction bases numbered 6, after V lost 5 bases and J lost 5 bases.

V usage is TRBV29-1 and J usage is TRBJ2-7, with TRBD1 matching 8 bases. The J segment lost 5 bases and the V segment lost 4 bases, leaving 4 bases of the junction unmatched. The germline V gene has CDR1 SQVTM and CDR2 ANQGSEA. This CDR3 has 12 residues. The DNA for the CDR3 is TGCAGCGTTGGACAGGGGATCGACGAGCAGTACTTC. Its protein product is CSVGQGIDEQYF.

The chain employs TRBV12-3 or TRBV12-4 and TRBJ2-7, with 14 bases that match TRBD2. The CDR3 loop spans 15 amino acids. V lost 3 bases, J lost 7 bases, and 5 bases stayed unmatched. CDR3 residues: CASSFGLAGGKEQYF. DNA for the CDR3: TGTGCCAGCAGTTTCGGACTAGCGGGAGGAAAGGAGCAGTACTTC.

V is TRBV9 and J is TRBJ1-6; TRBD1 might be the D (5 bases). Looked up from germline, CDR1 is SGDLS and CDR2 is YYNGEE. V was pared by 2 bases and J by 10 bases, with 10 bases between. This CDR3 contains 13 residues. The CDR3 loop is CASSVKRDSPLHF. The CDR3 DNA reads as TGTGCCAGCAGCGTGAAGAGGGACTCACCCCTCCACTTT.

The table lists this clonotype with a count of one. The V gene is TRBV20-1, the J gene TRBJ1-1, with 9 bases that match TRBD1. CDR3 size: 16 residues. V lost 3 bases, J lost 5 bases, and 13 bases stayed unmatched. CDR1 is DFQATT and CDR2 is SNEGSKA in the germline V gene (reference sequence). The CDR3 loop reads CSARGQGPERGTEAFF. As DNA, the CDR3 is TGCAGTGCTAGGGGACAGGGACCTGAGAGAGGAACTGAAGCTTTCTTT.